Below, 12 T cell receptor beta chains from the same sample are listed, as sequenced in a study of blood T cell repertoires in COVID-19. TCRdb's table, derived via immunoSEQ multiplex PCR, lists solely in-frame clones and lacks some. The sample yields 250,000 to 300,000 clones, 88% seen once. What was sequenced was PBMCs or T cells enriched from blood (not recorded which). Receptor source: an older woman in a cohort exposed to, infected with or recovered from COVID-19 (not recorded which).

This clone was counted once. The V call is TRBV24-1, the J call TRBJ2-2; the match to TRBD2 covers 9 bases. The CDR3 has 16 amino acids. Germline V lookup: CDR1 KGHDR, CDR2 SFDVKD. V shed 12 bases, J shed 6 bases, and the junction held 16 bases outside the gene matches. The CDR3 region is CAYSRGSGSRAGELFF. CDR3 DNA sequence: TGTGCCTACAGCCGTGGTAGCGGGAGTAGGGCCGGGGAGCTGTTTTTT.

This clone was observed once. The chain couples TRBV5-1 to TRBJ2-2, with TRBD1 matching over 9 bases. After removal of 3 bases from V and 4 bases from J, the junction contained 7 bases not matched to a gene. This CDR3 has 16 residues. Germline assignment: CDR1 SGHRS and CDR2 YFSETQ. In DNA form, the CDR3 reads TGCGCCAGCAGCTCTGCGGGACAGGGTCGCACCGGGGAGCTGTTTTTT. Translation gives CASSSAGQGRTGELFF.

V and J are TRBV7-9 and TRBJ1-6; D ambiguous. Trimming took 0 bases from V and 9 from J, leaving 12 bases between them. The CDR3 sequence is 15 residues long. The germline V gene has CDR1 SEHNR and CDR2 FQNEAQ (reference sequence). For the CDR3, the DNA is TGTGCCAGCAGCTTAGCCGGGTCGCAAGGTTCACCCCTCCACTTT. Encoded protein: CASSLAGSQGSPLHF.

V usage is TRBV24-1 and J usage is TRBJ2-1; no reliable D call. The V end lost 5 bases, the J end lost 0 bases, and 13 bases lay between the germline ends. Germline CDR1 and CDR2: KGHDR and SFDVKD. The CDR3 consists of 16 residues. DNA for the CDR3: TGTGCCACCAGTGCAGATAGCCTGAGCTCCTACAATGAGCAGTTCTTC. Protein product: CATSADSLSSYNEQFF.

The chain recombines TRBV11-1 with TRBJ2-3; 8 nucleotides agree with TRBD2. CDR1 and CDR2 (germline): SGHAT, FQDESV (reference sequence). V dropped 2 bases and J dropped 0; count of bases not matched to a gene: 1. The CDR3 consists of 15 residues. The CDR3 bases are TGTGCCAGCAGCTTAATAGCGGGGAGCACAGATACGCAGTATTTT. Amino acids: CASSLIAGSTDTQYF.

The J gene is TRBJ2-5, the V gene TRBV5-4; 10 nucleotides match TRBD2. Germline V lookup: CDR1 SGHNT, CDR2 YYREEE (reference sequence). The CDR3 covers 16 residues. V gave up 2 bases and J gave up 2 bases; unmatched junction bases: 6. The CDR3 loop reads CASSLLAGGGQETQYF. CDR3 DNA: TGTGCCAGCAGCTTATTAGCGGGAGGAGGACAAGAGACCCAGTACTTC.

The V and J genes are TRBV5-1 and TRBJ2-3; D uncertain. Trimming cost V 5 bases and J 8 bases, with 15 bases left between them. Germline V gives CDR1 SGHRS, CDR2 YFSETQ. The CDR3 is 13 residues long. The CDR3 sequence: CASRLSGSGTQYF. In nucleotides, the CDR3 is TGCGCCAGCAGGCTGAGTGGTTCGGGTACGCAGTATTTT.

The chain joins TRBV28 to TRBJ1-2; D is perhaps TRBD1 (6 bases). V gave up 3 bases and J gave up 4 bases, with 15 bases separating them. CDR3 size: 15 residues. CDR1 is MDHEN, CDR2 SYDVKM, per germline. The CDR3 bases are TGTGCCAGCAGTTTCCCCGGACAGAGTACCTATGGCTACACCTTC. It translates to CASSFPGQSTYGYTF.

V gene TRBV6-5 combines with J gene TRBJ1-6; D ambiguous. CDR1 and CDR2 from the germline V gene are MNHEY and SVGAGI. This CDR3 has 14 residues. With 7 bases removed from V and 1 base from J, the gap between germline ends came to 8 bases. CDR3 DNA sequence: TGTGCCAGCAACGAGTTGTCCTATAATTCACCCCTCCACTTT. Translating it yields CASNELSYNSPLHF.

This chain links TRBV11-3 with TRBJ2-3; the match to TRBD1 covers 7 bases. Germline V gene sequence: CDR1 SGHNT, CDR2 YENEEA. This CDR3 has 14 residues. After removal of 5 bases from V and 4 bases from J, the junction contained 6 bases not matched to a gene. As DNA, the CDR3 is TGTGCCAGCAGCCCACAGGGGTTCCCAGATACGCAGTATTTT. Residues: CASSPQGFPDTQYF. Full variable domain (rest looked up from reference TRBV11-3 and TRBJ2-3): EAGVVQSPRYKIIEKKQPVAFWCNPISGHNTLYWYLQNLGQGPELLIRYENEEAVDDSQLPKDRFSAERLKGVDSTLKIQPAELGDSAVYLCASSPQGFPDTQYFGPGTRLTVL.

This clone was observed once. The gene calls are TRBV6-5 and TRBJ2-7; D might be TRBD2 (6 bases). CDR3 length equals 13 residues. V was cut by 6 bases and J by 3 bases, with 12 bases left in between. CDR1 and CDR2 from the germline V gene are MNHEY and SVGAGI. The CDR3: CASRRDGVYEQYF. CDR3 nucleotides: TGTGCCAGCAGGCGGGACGGGGTCTACGAGCAGTACTTC.

The chain joins TRBV20-1 to TRBJ2-7, with a weak D call TRBD1 (6 bases). The CDR3 totals 13 residues. The germline V gene has CDR1 DFQATT and CDR2 SNEGSKA (reference sequence). Trimming shortened V by 6 bases and J by 3 bases, and 15 bases separated the two germline ends. The CDR3 here is CSASSDRNYEQYF. CDR3 coding DNA: TGCAGTGCCAGTTCTGACAGGAACTACGAGCAGTACTTC.